The T cell receptor (beta chain) described here comes from a study of Ad26.COV2.S vaccination and SARS-CoV-2 variants. Study findings and constraints: Total responses of T cells may have been underestimated by the analyses of TCR breadth and depth.

About this clone itself: The antigen remains undetermined.

Treatment specified: 15 to 20 received Ad26.COV2.S at low or high dose, single or two shots; about 5 received placebo; per-sample allocation not given. Sample collection was performed on day 63 after the first vaccine or placebo injection. The vaccine delivered Wuhan-strain SARS-CoV-2 spike through an Ad26 vector. The germline gives CDR1 KGHSH, CDR2 LQKENI. The junction had 7 bases not matched to a gene; V was cut back by 0 bases and J by 5 bases. This CDR3 is built from 16 residues. Profiling relied on immunoSEQ multiplex PCR, and the TCRdb table lists in-frame clones only, not all of them. Of 350,000 to 500,000 clones in the sample, 75% to 95% were seen once.

The genes are TRBV18 and TRBJ2-5; 9 bases align to TRBD1. The sequencing here drew on peripheral blood, taken in a trial of Ad26.COV2.S vaccine versus placebo. The receptor was isolated from a person between 18 and 60 years old who received the Ad26.COV2.S COVID-19 vaccine or a placebo. The CDR3 bases are TGTGCCAGCTCACCACCCAAGGGACAGGGCTCGGAGACCCAGTACTTC. Protein sequence: CASSPPKGQGSETQYF.